This T cell receptor (beta chain) was identified during a study of cytomegalovirus exposure and HLA in healthy donors. Findings of the study overall: Prediction of most subjects' HLA-A and HLA-B alleles by TCR beta sequences was reportedly accurate.

Primers for the PCR totalled 60 Vbeta and 13 Jbeta. Sequencing used immunoSEQ multiplex PCR; TCRdb keeps in-frame clones, though not all of them. The table includes about 140,000 clones, more than 65% detected once. Worth noting for this clone: The antigen is undetermined.

Healthy bone marrow donors formed the donor group. The germline V gene encodes CDR1 SGHRS and CDR2 YFSETQ. V lost 0 bases and J 3 bases, leaving 13 bases between the germline ends. This CDR3 contains 15 residues. This chain uses TRBV5-1 with TRBJ2-7, with no clear D. Sequenced input: PBMCs. This receptor was taken from a woman in her thirties in good health and CMV-seronegative. This CDR3 reads CASSLASSVLYEQYF. CDR3 sequence (DNA): TGCGCCAGCAGCTTGGCGTCATCGGTTCTCTACGAGCAGTACTTC.